This is a list of T cell receptor beta chains from one sample in a study of shared clonotypes between healthy human individuals. The method was immunoSEQ multiplex PCR; TCRdb's version includes in-frame clones alone and lacks a portion of them. The sample lists roughly 1 million clones, about 80% occurring once. The sample taken for sequencing was memory CD4+ T cells from PBMCs. The receptor source for this set is a man aged 18 to 29 in good health. Some clones in this sample may be carry-over from other donors' samples. CDR3s include the opening cysteine and the closing phenylalanine or tryptophan. D genes are given only for firm matches. Where a row states a size, it is once, few, many or the class of an expanded clone; other rows omit it.

>.|TRBJ2-3|TRBD2|TRBV5-4
CASRKREGSLDTQYF
TGTGCCAGCAGAAAGCGGGAGGGCTCATTAGATACGCAGTATTTT
>few|TRBJ1-1|TRBD1|TRBV5-6
CASSGRIQGAEAFF
TGTGCCAGCAGCGGGAGAATCCAGGGGGCTGAAGCTTTCTTT
>.|TRBJ2-7|.|TRBV5-4
CASSSRGASYEQYF
TGTGCCAGCAGCTCGAGGGGGGCATCCTACGAGCAGTACTTC
>.|TRBJ2-5|.|TRBV5-1
CASSLVGNQETQYF
TGCGCCAGCAGCTTGGTTGGGAACCAAGAGACCCAGTACTTC
>few|TRBJ1-1|.|TRBV27
CASRLQGYTEAFF
TGTGCCAGCAGACTACAGGGATACACTGAAGCTTTCTTT
>.|TRBJ2-5|.|TRBV25-1
CASSPFETQYF
TGTGCCAGCAGTCCTTTCGAGACCCAGTACTTC
>once|TRBJ1-1|.|TRBV5-5
CASSSFWGIMNTEAFF
TGTGCCAGCAGCTCCTTCTGGGGCATTATGAACACTGAAGCTTTCTTT
>.|TRBJ2-7|.|TRBV11-2
CASSFRRESEQYF
TGTGCCAGCAGCTTCAGGAGGGAGAGCGAGCAGTACTTC
>once|TRBJ2-2|TRBD1|TRBV6-1
CAGRTGANTGELFF
TGTGCCGGAAGGACAGGAGCGAACACCGGGGAGCTGTTTTTT
>.|TRBJ2-7|.|TRBV30
CAWQVGVEQYF
TGTGCCTGGCAGGTAGGGGTCGAGCAGTACTTC
>.|TRBJ2-3|TRBD1|TRBV2
CASSEISTGARTDTQYF
TGTGCCAGCAGTGAAATCAGTACAGGGGCTAGGACAGATACGCAGTATTTT
>.|TRBJ1-2|.|TRBV21-1
CASSKGSGWGSGYGYTF
TGTGCCAGCAGCAAGGGATCTGGTTGGGGTTCCGGCTATGGCTACACCTTC
>.|TRBJ2-7|TRBD2|TRBV11-2
CASSFLPTSGAYEQYF
TGTGCCAGCAGCTTCCTTCCCACTAGCGGGGCCTACGAGCAGTACTTC
>.|TRBJ2-5|TRBD1|TRBV5-1
CASSSNRGLNVETQYF
TGCGCCAGCAGCTCGAACAGGGGCCTGAACGTGGAGACCCAGTACTTC
>.|TRBJ1-2|.|TRBV5-6
CASSPTMGYGYTF
TGTGCCAGCAGCCCGACTATGGGCTATGGCTACACCTTC
>.|TRBJ1-4|.|TRBV9
CASSVAKEGQLFF
TGTGCCAGCAGCGTAGCCAAAGAGGGCCAACTGTTTTTT
>.|TRBJ1-4|.|TRBV11-2
CASSREGFNEKLFF
TGTGCCAGCAGCAGGGAAGGGTTTAATGAAAAACTGTTTTTT
>.|TRBJ1-2|TRBD1|TRBV7-9
CASSLQGDPPYGYTF
TGTGCCAGCAGCTTGCAGGGGGACCCACCCTATGGCTACACCTTC
>.|TRBJ2-7|.|TRBV7-9
CASSFTGTNEQYF
TGTGCCAGCAGCTTCACAGGGACTAACGAGCAGTACTTC
>.|TRBJ2-1|TRBD2|TRBV5-4
CASSVGGLAGGSNEQFF
TGTGCCAGCAGCGTGGGTGGACTAGCGGGAGGATCCAATGAGCAGTTCTTC
>few|TRBJ1-5|TRBD1|TRBV28
CASSSGTGPRQPQHF
TGTGCCAGCAGTTCCGGGACAGGACCCAGGCAGCCCCAGCATTTT
>.|TRBJ2-2|.|TRBV29-1
CSVDGVGTGELFF
TGCAGCGTTGACGGGGTAGGCACCGGGGAGCTGTTTTTT
>.|TRBJ1-4|.|TRBV7-9
CASSPGATNEKLFF
TGTGCCAGCAGCCCGGGTGCAACTAATGAAAAACTGTTTTTT
>.|TRBJ2-3|.|TRBV9
CASSVSKVTDTQYF
TGTGCCAGCAGCGTATCTAAGGTCACAGATACGCAGTATTTT
>.|TRBJ2-2|.|TRBV28
CASSLSRGGTGELFF
TGTGCCAGCAGTTTATCCCGGGGTGGCACCGGGGAGCTGTTTTTT
>.|TRBJ2-1|.|TRBV6-1
CASSDQGEAYNEQFF
TGTGCCAGCAGTGACCAAGGTGAGGCGTACAATGAGCAGTTCTTC
>.|TRBJ1-1|.|TRBV13
CASSPTGSMNTEAFF
TGTGCCAGCAGCCCTACAGGGAGTATGAACACTGAAGCTTTCTTT
>.|TRBJ2-7|TRBD2|TRBV20-1
CSASGRSEQYF
TGCAGTGCTAGCGGGAGGAGCGAGCAGTACTTC
>few|TRBJ2-7|.|TRBV28
CASSLPRDGFSYEQYF
TGTGCCAGCAGTTTACCCCGGGACGGATTCTCCTACGAGCAGTACTTC
>once|TRBJ2-5|.|TRBV6-5
CASSTTPDIPYQYF
TGTGCCAGCAGCACAACACCGGACATCCCCTACCAGTACTTC
>.|TRBJ2-1|.|TRBV21-1
CASSKICGTSAREEQFF
TGTGCCAGCAGCAAAATTTGCGGGACTAGCGCTCGGGAGGAGCAGTTCTTC
>.|TRBJ2-2|.|TRBV7-3
CASSFVGGNTGELFF
TGTGCCAGCAGCTTCGTAGGCGGGAACACCGGGGAGCTGTTTTTT
>.|TRBJ2-1|.|TRBV7-3
CASSPSGQYNEQFF
TGTGCCAGCAGCCCAAGCGGGCAGTACAATGAGCAGTTCTTC
>.|TRBJ2-1|TRBD2|TRBV19
CASSIQLAGLYNEQFF
TGTGCCAGTAGTATTCAACTAGCGGGACTATACAATGAGCAGTTCTTC
>.|TRBJ1-4|.|TRBV27
CASSERPGAHREKLFF
TGTGCCAGCAGTGAACGTCCCGGGGCTCATCGGGAAAAACTGTTTTTT
>once|TRBJ2-7|.|TRBV5-4
CASSSDSYEQYF
TGTGCCAGCAGCTCCGACAGTTACGAGCAGTACTTC
>.|TRBJ1-1|TRBD1|TRBV6-5
CASWGGTANTEAFF
TGTGCCAGCTGGGGCGGGACAGCAAACACTGAAGCTTTCTTT
>.|TRBJ2-7|TRBD2|TRBV10-3
CASSGSWYEQYF
TGTGCCAGTAGCGGGAGTTGGTACGAGCAGTACTTC
>many|TRBJ1-1|.|TRBV29-1
CSVTLLESFGKRAFF
TGCAGCGTGACGTTATTAGAGTCATTCGGGAAGAGGGCTTTCTTT
>few|TRBJ2-7|TRBD2|TRBV4-1
CASSQETPSGRGEQYF
TGCGCCAGCAGCCAAGAAACGCCTAGCGGGAGAGGCGAGCAGTACTTC